The next 13 T cell receptor beta chains were all read from a single sample in a study of blood T cell repertoires in COVID-19 (dated by TCRdb to the early 2020s). Library preparation was by the immunoSEQ multiplex PCR assay. TCRdb carries this immuneACCESS record with in-frame sequences only. Its versions omit some clonotypes, under half of them owing to an unresolved V gene in the studies checked, with the rest unexplained. The table for this sample lists 300,000 to 350,000 clones; approximately 90% of them were counted only once. Roughly 8.9% of the sample goes to the ten largest clones. Sequencing input: peripheral blood. The receptors come from a man in his thirties or forties with COVID-19, enrolled during active disease.

CDR3 sequence (DNA): TGTGCCACCCGGGACAGGGCCTACGAGCAGTACTTC. Translated, it gives CATRDRAYEQYF. This rearrangement joins TRBV27 to TRBJ2-7, with TRBD1 matching over 9 bases. With V trimmed by 10 bases and J by 2 bases, 3 bases remained unmatched. Germline-derived CDR1 and CDR2 are MNHEY and SMNVEV (reference sequence). There are 12 residues in the CDR3.

V usage is TRBV7-2 and J usage is TRBJ2-7; D is possibly TRBD2 (7 bases). Germline CDR1 SGHTA, CDR2 FQGNSA. V lost 5 bases to trimming and J lost 0 bases, with 14 bases between them. The CDR3 has 15 residues. CDR3 nucleotides: TGTGCCAGCAGCCCCTGGGGGGGCAGCTCCTACGAGCAGTACTTC. Its protein is CASSPWGGSSYEQYF.

The chain recombines TRBV25-1 with TRBJ1-5; 7 nucleotides align to TRBD1. V was pared by 4 bases and J by 3 bases, with 3 bases of the junction left unmatched. CDR1 is MGHDK and CDR2 is SYGVNS in the germline V gene. CDR3 size: 14 residues. CDR3 residues: CASSAGGINQPQHF. The CDR3 DNA is TGTGCCAGCAGTGCAGGGGGAATCAATCAGCCCCAGCATTTT. The whole variable domain, remainder taken from reference TRBV25-1 and TRBJ1-5, is EADIYQTPRYLVIGTGKKITLECSQTMGHDKMYWYQQDPGMELHLIHYSYGVNSTEKGDLSSESTVSRIRTEHFPLTLESARPSHTSQYLCASSAGGINQPQHFGDGTRLSIL.

This clone has a single count. The chain couples TRBV24-1 to TRBJ1-5; D not resolved. V was trimmed by 4 bases and J by 9 bases, leaving 9 bases between them. The germline V gene has CDR1 KGHDR and CDR2 SFDVKD. This CDR3 has 12 amino acids. CDR3 amino acids: CATSDNQLPQHF. The CDR3 coding sequence is TGTGCCACCAGTGACAACCAACTGCCCCAGCATTTT.

The V gene is TRBV3-1 (or the pseudogene TRBV3-2), the J gene TRBJ2-3; D is ambiguous. The ends were cut back, 1 base at V and 10 bases at J, with 9 bases in the middle. Germline V gives CDR1 LGHDT, CDR2 YNNKEL (reference sequence). The CDR3 length is 12 residues. CDR3 region: CASSQGQAAQYF. Here the CDR3 DNA reads TGTGCCAGCAGCCAAGGGCAGGCAGCGCAGTATTTT.

V and J are TRBV11-1 and TRBJ2-7; 7 nucleotides match TRBD1. The CDR3 covers 15 residues. Losses at the gene ends were 0 bases for V and 2 bases for J; bases not matched to a gene: 4. CDR1 and CDR2 from the germline V gene are SGHAT and FQDESV (reference sequence). This chain's CDR3 is CASSLAGGPAYEQYF. For the CDR3, the DNA is TGTGCCAGCAGCTTAGCAGGGGGCCCAGCCTACGAGCAGTACTTC.

The chain links TRBV6-2 or TRBV6-3 to TRBJ2-3; 8 bases match TRBD1. This CDR3 is 17 amino acids long. The germline V gene encodes CDR1 MNHEY and CDR2 SVGEGT. J gave up 7 bases and V 0 bases, and 12 bases lay outside the gene matches. The CDR3 loop reads CASSYSIAAGGVNTQYF. The CDR3 DNA reads as TGTGCCAGCAGTTACTCGATCGCCGCAGGGGGCGTAAATACGCAGTATTTT.

V usage is TRBV4-1 and J usage is TRBJ2-5; the D gene is possibly TRBD2 (5 bases). Trimming shortened V by 4 bases and J by 5 bases, and 11 bases separated the two germline ends. The germline CDR1 and CDR2 sequences are MGHRA and YSYEKL. This CDR3 comprises 13 residues. Here the CDR3 reads CASSRWRRETQYF. Here the CDR3 DNA reads TGCGCCAGCAGCCGCTGGCGGAGGGAGACCCAGTACTTC.

The genes are TRBV28 and TRBJ1-1, with 9 bases identical to TRBD1. Per the germline V gene, CDR1 is MDHEN and CDR2 is SYDVKM. With V trimmed by 6 bases and J by 1 base, 6 bases remained unmatched. The CDR3 has 15 amino acids. CDR3 amino acids: CASRGSDRGNTEAFF. The CDR3 nucleotides are TGTGCCAGCAGGGGTTCGGACAGGGGGAACACTGAAGCTTTCTTT. Full variable domain (remainder filled in from reference TRBV28 and TRBJ1-1): DVKVTQSSRYLVKRTGEKVFLECVQDMDHENMFWYRQDPGLGLRLIYFSYDVKMKEKGDIPEGYSVSREKKERFSLILESASTNQTSMYLCASRGSDRGNTEAFFGQGTRLTVV.

The rearrangement uses TRBV18 and TRBJ1-5, with a tentative D call TRBD1 (5 bases). Germline V gene data show CDR1 as KGHSH and CDR2 as LQKENI. The CDR3 consists of 13 residues. The V end lost 5 bases, the J end lost 5 bases, and 10 bases lay between the germline ends. The CDR3 nucleotides read TGTGCCAGCTCAATGGCCAGGGATCAGCCCCAGCATTTT. It specifies CASSMARDQPQHF.

This chain connects TRBV15 to TRBJ2-4; weak D call: TRBD2 (7 bases). V gave up 0 bases and J gave up 7 bases, with 13 bases separating them. Germline CDR1 is LNHNV and CDR2 is YYDKDF (reference sequence). This CDR3 is 15 amino acids long. The CDR3 region is CATSRDRGGWNIQYF. Here the CDR3 DNA reads TGTGCCACCAGCAGAGATAGGGGGGGCTGGAACATTCAGTACTTC.

The J gene is TRBJ2-7, the V gene TRBV3-1 (or the pseudogene TRBV3-2), with D possibly TRBD2 on 6 matching bases. There are 15 residues in the CDR3. Per the germline V gene, CDR1 is LGHDT and CDR2 is YNNKEL (reference sequence). The V gene lost 1 base and the J gene lost 2 bases, with 12 bases spanning the gap. The CDR3 coding sequence is TGTGCCAGCAGCCAAGTTTCGGGAGTTCCCTACGAGCAGTACTTC. This encodes CASSQVSGVPYEQYF.

This clone was detected once. This sequence joins TRBV5-1 and TRBJ1-5; D is undetermined. Trimming cost V 0 bases and J 7 bases, with 11 bases left between them. Germline CDR1 is SGHRS and CDR2 is YFSETQ. The CDR3 consists of 14 residues. For the CDR3, the DNA is TGCGCCAGCAGCTTGGACAGCGGTCGACAGCCCCAGCATTTT. Protein sequence: CASSLDSGRQPQHF.